The 12 T cell receptor beta chains below come from one sample, sequenced in a study of spatial heterogeneity in lung cancer. Time point here: sample taken at primary tumor resection. The authors sequenced whole RNA from tumor, nontumor lung or frozen PBMC without sorting. Each CDR3 protein is one row after TCRdb ran MiXCR on the 5' RACE reads. The repertoire includes 77,000 or so distinct CDR3 sequences, approximately 21% of them detected once, and roughly 6.2% sits in the top ten. This material consisted of PBMCs, taken at surgery. The receptors derive from a male donor with early-stage non-small cell lung cancer.

The table lists this clonotype with a few counts. The genes are TRBV24-1 and TRBJ2-7; D gene ambiguous. Germline CDR1 KGHDR, CDR2 SFDVKD. Trimming pared 4 bases from V and 0 bases from J, leaving 6 bases between. The CDR3 has 13 amino acids. The CDR3 DNA reads as TGTGCCACCAGTGACAGTGTCTCCTACGAGCAGTACTTC. Protein: CATSDSVSYEQYF.

The V and J genes are TRBV7-3 and TRBJ1-6, with D hard to call. Germline V gene data show CDR1 as SGHTA and CDR2 as FQGTGA. Trimming shortened V by 6 bases and J by 10 bases, and 13 bases separated the two germline ends. This CDR3 region has 13 residues. CDR3 sequence reads: CASSRRLESPLHF. In DNA form, the CDR3 reads TGTGCCAGCAGTCGTAGACTAGAGTCACCCCTCCACTTT. Full variable domain (outside the CDR3, taken from reference TRBV7-3 and TRBJ1-6): GAGVSQTPSNKVTEKGKYVELRCDPISGHTALYWYRQSLGQGPEFLIYFQGTGAADDSGLPNDRFFAVRPEGSVSTLKIQRTERGDSAVYLCASSRRLESPLHFGNGTRLTVT.

The gene calls are TRBV5-1 and TRBJ2-2; TRBD2 is a possible D gene (6 bases). The CDR3 sequence is 18 residues long. V lost 0 bases, J lost 2 bases, and 17 bases lay in between. Germline V lookup: CDR1 SGHRS, CDR2 YFSETQ. CDR3 in DNA: TGCGCCAGCAGCTTGGCCGGCCATGGGGGGTTTAACACCGGGGAGCTGTTTTTT. The encoded protein is CASSLAGHGGFNTGELFF.

The gene calls are TRBV2 and TRBJ2-3; tentative D call: TRBD2 (5 bases). The ends were cut back, 7 bases at V and 5 bases at J, with 10 bases in the middle. The CDR3 runs 12 residues. Per the germline V gene, CDR1 is SNHLY and CDR2 is FYNNEI. CDR3 amino acids: CASKKEGDTQYF. For the CDR3, the DNA is TGTGCCAGCAAAAAAGAGGGAGATACGCAGTATTTT.

At least ten counts were recorded for this clonotype. The rearrangement links TRBV29-1 to TRBJ2-3, with D tentatively TRBD1 (5 bases). Germline V gene data show CDR1 as SQVTM and CDR2 as ANQGSEA. The CDR3 covers 13 residues. Trimming stripped 6 bases from V and 6 bases from J, with 16 bases between. This CDR3 reads CSVLLWGRDTQYF. CDR3 bases: TGCAGCGTCCTTCTATGGGGCCGGGATACGCAGTATTTT.

This rearrangement joins TRBV10-3 to TRBJ2-1, with 13 bases aligning to TRBD2. CDR3 length equals 15 residues. The V gene end was trimmed by 6 bases and the J gene end by 7 bases; junction bases not matched to a gene: 6. CDR1 and CDR2 from the germline V gene are ENHRY and SYGVKD. CDR3: CAISLLAGGLNEQFF. As DNA, the CDR3 is TGTGCCATCAGCCTACTAGCGGGGGGGCTAAATGAGCAGTTCTTC.

This clonotype showed up just a few times. The V call is TRBV7-2, the J call TRBJ2-1; 8 bases map to TRBD1. The ends lost 1 base at V and 15 bases at J; junction bases unmatched: 8. Germline values: CDR1 SGHTA, CDR2 FQGNSA. The CDR3 covers 13 residues. CDR3 coding DNA: TGTGCCAGCAGCTTAGACCAGGACAGGGCGCTGTTCTTC. It codes for CASSLDQDRALFF.

The chain links TRBV20-1 to TRBJ2-3, with D possibly matching TRBD1 (5 bases). Germline values: CDR1 DFQATT, CDR2 SNEGSKA (reference sequence). The CDR3 has 15 residues. The germline V and J ends were trimmed by 1 base and 0 bases, with 11 bases remaining between them. In nucleotides, the CDR3 is TGCAGTGCTAGAGCTGCCAGGGTTAGCACAGATACGCAGTATTTT. Residues: CSARAARVSTDTQYF.

This clonotype was observed a few times. The CDR3 DNA reads as TGTGCCAGCTCACCACCGTCGGGGAACGAGCAGTACTTC. Its translation is CASSPPSGNEQYF. The chain combines TRBV18 with TRBJ2-7; tentatively, D is TRBD2 (5 bases). The CDR3 is 13 residues long. Looked up from germline, CDR1 is KGHSH and CDR2 is LQKENI. The V end was cut by 0 bases, the J end by 5 bases, with 8 bases between.

This clonotype was seen ten or more times. The genes are TRBV28 and TRBJ2-7; D gene ambiguous. V was pared by 4 bases and J by 2 bases, with 9 bases between. The CDR3 contains 13 residues. CDR1 and CDR2 from the germline V gene are MDHEN and SYDVKM. The chain's CDR3 is CASSYPSTYEQYF. CDR3 bases: TGTGCCAGCAGTTATCCCAGCACCTACGAGCAGTACTTC.

V usage is TRBV7-2 and J usage is TRBJ2-7; D is tentatively TRBD1 or TRBD2 (5 bases each). The germline V and J ends were trimmed by 5 bases and 2 bases, with 19 bases remaining between them. This CDR3 contains 16 residues. The germline CDR1 and CDR2 sequences are SGHTA and FQGNSA. The DNA of the CDR3 is TGTGCCAGCAGCCTCGACAGAGGGGCCGCTCCCTACGAGCAGTACTTC. Its protein product is CASSLDRGAAPYEQYF. Full variable domain (remainder filled in from reference TRBV7-2 and TRBJ2-7): GAGVSQSPSNKVTEKGKDVELRCDPISGHTALYWYRQSLGQGLEFLIYFQGNSAPDKSGLPSDRFSAERTGGSVSTLTIQRTQQEDSAVYLCASSLDRGAAPYEQYFGPGTRLTVT.

This clonotype has at least ten counts. J is TRBJ2-5 and V is TRBV20-1; D is perhaps TRBD1 (5 bases). Germline CDR1 is DFQATT and CDR2 is SNEGSKA (reference sequence). The CDR3 runs to 12 residues. V gave up 4 bases and J gave up 4 bases, with 10 bases separating them. The CDR3 DNA reads TGCAGTGCTACCTCAGGGCCAGAGACCCAGTACTTC. Its protein is CSATSGPETQYF.